This T cell receptor beta chain was documented in a study of blood T cell repertoires in COVID-19. The overall study: The cDNA or gDNA used as material had been derived from T cells, B-cell-depleted T cells, or PBMCs.

Libraries were prepared by immunoSEQ multiplex PCR; TCRdb keeps only in-frame clonotypes and omits some of them. The data hold 300,000 to 450,000 clones, with about 87% observed a single time. Seattle enrolled patients during active infection and tracked them longitudinally. V was clipped by 2 bases and J by 1 base; unmatched bases: 0. Germline CDR1 and CDR2: KGHSH and LQKENI. The CDR3 is 14 amino acids. The chain couples TRBV18 to TRBJ2-3; 7 bases align to TRBD2. This clonotype was obtained from a woman aged 55-70 years with COVID-19, enrolled during active disease. Sequenced sample: peripheral blood. The CDR3 reads CASSPTSGTDTQYF. Here the CDR3 DNA reads TGTGCCAGCTCACCAACTAGCGGCACAGATACGCAGTATTTT.